This T cell receptor (beta chain) emerged from a study of shared clonotypes between healthy human individuals. Study-wide background: Per donor, three plates held CD4 naive cells, three held CD4 memory, two held CD8 naive and one held CD8 memory. Study outcomes and limitations: Relative to clonotypes present in all four donors, those not shared had lower generation probabilities.

Germline V lookup: CDR1 SGHAT, CDR2 FQNNGV. V lost 3 bases, J lost 2 bases, and 6 bases stayed unmatched. The CDR3 has 16 residues. Details on this clone: As yet, its antigen is unknown.

Methods used by the authors: Owing to the provision of junction-only sequences devoid of quality scores by immunoSEQ, filtering differed. Clones were sequenced by immunoSEQ multiplex PCR, and TCRdb holds only the in-frame ones, with some missing. V, J and clone size are those of that table, while D and trimming were read from the DNA. The table has under 1,100,000 clones, 70% to 80% seen once. Donors, without exception, were Caucasian adults residing in Nashville, Tennessee. Sequenced sample: memory CD4+ T cells from PBMCs. The subset was: CD45RA-negative fraction. This receptor was obtained from a man aged 18-30 years in good health. Some clones in this sample may be carry-over from other donors' samples. The V and J genes are TRBV11-2 and TRBJ2-7, with 11 bases aligning to TRBD2. Written as DNA, the CDR3 is TGTGCCAGCAGCTTCGGGACTAGCGGAACCGCCTACGAGCAGTACTTC. It codes for CASSFGTSGTAYEQYF.